The 17 T cell receptor beta chains presented below share a single source sample, sequenced in a study of blood T cell repertoires in COVID-19. Only in-frame clones appear in the TCRdb table, and some are missing; sequencing was by immunoSEQ multiplex PCR. The table records about 120,000 clones, 85% of them present only once. Input material: peripheral blood. These receptors originate from an elderly woman with acute or convalescent COVID-19.

V gene TRBV5-1 combines with J gene TRBJ2-3; D is uncertain. With 0 bases removed from V and 7 bases from J, the gap between germline ends came to 6 bases. Germline V lookup: CDR1 SGHRS, CDR2 YFSETQ. The CDR3 sequence is 12 residues long. The CDR3 loop is CASSLDTHTQYF. The CDR3 DNA is TGCGCCAGCAGCTTGGATACTCATACGCAGTATTTT. The complete variable domain, with remaining parts taken from reference TRBV5-1 and TRBJ2-3, reads KAGVTQTPRYLIKTRGQQVTLSCSPISGHRSVSWYQQTPGQGLQFLFEYFSETQRNKGNFPGRFSGRQFSNSRSEMNVSTLELGDSALYLCASSLDTHTQYFGPGTRLTVL.

The chain employs TRBV3-1 (or the pseudogene TRBV3-2) and TRBJ2-4; D is perhaps TRBD1 (6 bases). Germline-derived CDR1 and CDR2 are LGHDT and YNNKEL (reference sequence). Trimming took off 2 bases at V and 11 bases at J, with 28 bases between the two ends. This CDR3 contains 18 residues. CDR3 loop: CASSQFLGTSGKGGLQYF. In DNA form, the CDR3 reads TGTGCCAGCAGCCAATTCCTCGGGACATCGGGAAAAGGGGGTCTTCAGTACTTC.

The rearrangement links TRBV5-1 to TRBJ2-2; 10 bases agree with TRBD1. Germline CDR1 SGHRS, CDR2 YFSETQ. The CDR3 spans 14 residues. The ends lost 9 bases at V and 3 bases at J; junction bases unmatched: 5. This chain's CDR3 is CATRQGADTGELFF. CDR3 in DNA: TGCGCCACCCGACAGGGGGCGGACACCGGGGAGCTGTTTTTT.

A single count supports this clone. The chain employs TRBV5-1 and TRBJ1-1, with a tentative D call TRBD1 (5 bases). V gave up 5 bases and J gave up 0 bases, with 11 bases separating them. Per the germline V gene, CDR1 is SGHRS and CDR2 is YFSETQ. The CDR3 is 14 residues long. The CDR3 sequence: CASRQGEVNTEAFF. For the CDR3, the DNA is TGCGCCAGCAGACAAGGGGAGGTGAACACTGAAGCTTTCTTT.

This chain uses TRBV2 with TRBJ1-5; 7 bases map to TRBD1. With V trimmed by 6 bases and J by 1 base, 0 bases remained unmatched. Germline values: CDR1 SNHLY, CDR2 FYNNEI. The CDR3 runs 13 residues. CDR3: CASRGQSNQPQHF. The CDR3 nucleotides read TGTGCCAGCAGGGGACAGAGCAATCAGCCCCAGCATTTT.

The rearrangement uses TRBV7-2 and TRBJ2-1; 7 bases are shared with TRBD1. The CDR3 is 15 residues long. Trimming removed 1 base from V and 4 bases from J; junction bases left unmatched: 4. Germline CDR1 is SGHTA and CDR2 is FQGNSA. The CDR3 nucleotides read TGTGCCAGCAGCTTAGGGGCAGGGGGTTACAATGAGCAGTTCTTC. Protein sequence: CASSLGAGGYNEQFF. Filled out from reference TRBV7-2 and TRBJ2-1, the complete variable domain reads GAGVSQSPSNKVTEKGKDVELRCDPISGHTALYWYRQSLGQGLEFLIYFQGNSAPDKSGLPSDRFSAERTGGSVSTLTIQRTQQEDSAVYLCASSLGAGGYNEQFFGPGTRLTVL.

The chain has TRBV28 and TRBJ1-1; 7 nucleotides agree with TRBD1. The CDR3 totals 15 residues. In germline, CDR1 is MDHEN, CDR2 SYDVKM. V lost 5 bases, J lost 4 bases, and 10 bases stayed unmatched. The DNA of the CDR3 is TGTGCCAGCAGTCACCGCACAGGGGTGGGCACTGAAGCTTTCTTT. This encodes CASSHRTGVGTEAFF.

This clone was seen only once. The chain joins TRBV10-3 to TRBJ1-2; TRBD1 agrees at 7 bases. The germline gives CDR1 ENHRY, CDR2 SYGVKD. This CDR3 contains 15 residues. The V gene end was trimmed by 5 bases and the J gene end by 4 bases; junction bases not matched to a gene: 10. The CDR3 loop is CAISPSGTEGYGYTF. The CDR3 DNA reads as TGTGCCATCAGTCCCTCCGGGACAGAGGGCTATGGCTACACCTTC.

The V gene is TRBV4-3, the J gene TRBJ2-3; 7 bases line up with TRBD2. CDR1 and CDR2 from the germline V gene are LGHNA and YSLEER. Trimming removed 0 bases from V and 0 bases from J; junction bases left unmatched: 9. The CDR3 totals 18 residues. This CDR3 reads CASSQDAPRGDSTDTQYF. As DNA, the CDR3 is TGCGCCAGCAGCCAAGATGCGCCTCGGGGGGACAGCACAGATACGCAGTATTTT.

The rearrangement joins TRBV5-1 to TRBJ2-2; the match to TRBD1 covers 7 bases. This CDR3 contains 16 residues. Germline V gene lookup returns CDR1 SGHRS and CDR2 YFSETQ. Losses at the gene ends were 0 bases for V and 1 base for J; bases not matched to a gene: 3. In DNA form, the CDR3 reads TGCGCCAGCAGCTTGGAGGACAGGCTGAACACCGGGGAGCTGTTTTTT. It specifies CASSLEDRLNTGELFF.

This clone was detected a few times. This chain joins TRBV7-9 and TRBJ1-1; D is uncertain. V was pared by 2 bases and J by 3 bases, with 10 bases between. Germline loops: CDR1 SEHNR, CDR2 FQNEAQ (reference sequence). The CDR3 has 14 amino acids. CDR3 amino acids: CASSLISGDTEAFF. The CDR3 nucleotides are TGTGCCAGCAGCTTAATTTCGGGTGACACTGAAGCTTTCTTT.

The CDR3 coding sequence is TGTGCCAGTAGTATAGGCGCCAGGGGGCGGGGAGGAAATGAAGCTTTCTTT. This gives the protein CASSIGARGRGGNEAFF. V gene TRBV19 combines with J gene TRBJ1-1; 8 positions match TRBD1. V lost 1 base to trimming and J lost 7 bases; unmatched junction nucleotides: 14. The CDR3 runs to 17 residues. Germline assignment: CDR1 LNHDA and CDR2 SQIVND (reference sequence).

CDR3 residues: CASSEVGFGTGDTNTEAFF. The CDR3 DNA sequence: TGTGCCAGCAGTGAAGTCGGGTTCGGGACAGGGGATACGAACACTGAAGCTTTCTTT. This chain links TRBV2 with TRBJ1-1, with 10 bases aligning to TRBD1. Trimming removed 1 base from V and 1 base from J; junction bases left unmatched: 12. The CDR3 totals 19 residues. Looked up from germline, CDR1 is SNHLY and CDR2 is FYNNEI.

The chain has TRBV2 and TRBJ2-5; D unclear. The V gene lost 4 bases and the J gene lost 2 bases, with 11 bases spanning the gap. The CDR3 runs to 14 residues. Germline CDR1 is SNHLY and CDR2 is FYNNEI. The CDR3 here is CASSGASAQETQYF. The CDR3, as DNA: TGTGCCAGCAGTGGCGCGTCAGCGCAAGAGACCCAGTACTTC.

The chain is built from TRBV24-1 and TRBJ2-5; maybe TRBD1 (5 bases). Germline CDR1 KGHDR, CDR2 SFDVKD. This CDR3 has 15 amino acids. Trimming took 7 bases from V and 5 from J, leaving 19 bases between them. In DNA, the CDR3 is TGTGCCACCAGACTATTGGGTAGGGGATGCGAGACCCAGTACTTC. The encoded protein is CATRLLGRGCETQYF.

This clone was counted a single time. CDR3 in amino acids: CASSLGGRLAFF. In nucleotides, the CDR3 is TGTGCCAGCAGCTTAGGAGGGCGGTTAGCTTTCTTT. The V call is TRBV11-2, the J call TRBJ1-1; no reliable D call. Trimming stripped 1 base from V and 10 bases from J, with 10 bases between. Germline CDR1 is SGHAT and CDR2 is FQNNGV. The CDR3 has 12 residues.

V and J are TRBV5-6 and TRBJ1-3, with TRBD1 as a possible D gene (6 bases). Trimming pared 1 base from V and 4 bases from J, leaving 9 bases between. Germline CDR1 and CDR2: SGHDT and YYEEEE. This CDR3 region has 14 residues. In DNA form, the CDR3 reads TGTGCCAGCAGCTTGTGGGGGCTAGGAAACACCATATATTTT. Its translation is CASSLWGLGNTIYF. The entire variable domain, with the rest obtained from reference TRBV5-6 and TRBJ1-3, is as follows: DAGVTQSPTHLIKTRGQQVTLRCSPKSGHDTVSWYQQALGQGPQFIFQYYEEEERQRGNFPDRFSGHQFPNYSSELNVNALLLGDSALYLCASSLWGLGNTIYFGEGSWLTVV.